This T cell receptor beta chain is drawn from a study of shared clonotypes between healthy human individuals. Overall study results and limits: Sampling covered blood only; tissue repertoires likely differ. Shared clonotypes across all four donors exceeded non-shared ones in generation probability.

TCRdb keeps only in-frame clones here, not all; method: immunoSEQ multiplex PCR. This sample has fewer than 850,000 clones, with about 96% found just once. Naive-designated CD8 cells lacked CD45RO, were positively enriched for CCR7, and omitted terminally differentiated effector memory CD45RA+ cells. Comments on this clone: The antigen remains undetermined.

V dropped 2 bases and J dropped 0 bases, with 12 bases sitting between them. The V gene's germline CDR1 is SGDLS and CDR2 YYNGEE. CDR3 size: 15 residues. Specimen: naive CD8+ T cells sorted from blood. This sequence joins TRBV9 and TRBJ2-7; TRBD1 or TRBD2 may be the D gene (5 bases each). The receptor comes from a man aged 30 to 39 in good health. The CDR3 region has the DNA TGTGCCAGCAGCGTTGGCCGGGGCACCTCCTACGAGCAGTACTTC. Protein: CASSVGRGTSYEQYF.